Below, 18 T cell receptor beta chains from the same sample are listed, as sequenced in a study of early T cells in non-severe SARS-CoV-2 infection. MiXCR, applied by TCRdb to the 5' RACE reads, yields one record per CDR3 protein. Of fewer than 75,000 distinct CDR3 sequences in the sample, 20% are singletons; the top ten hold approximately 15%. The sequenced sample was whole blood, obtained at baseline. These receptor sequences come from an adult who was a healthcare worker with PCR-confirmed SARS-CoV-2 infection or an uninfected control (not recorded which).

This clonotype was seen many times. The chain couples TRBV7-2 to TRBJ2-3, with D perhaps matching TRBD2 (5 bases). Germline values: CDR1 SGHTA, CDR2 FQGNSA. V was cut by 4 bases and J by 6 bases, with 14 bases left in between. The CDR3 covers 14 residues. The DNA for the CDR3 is TGTGCCAGCAGCTCTGGACTCCCTCGGGATACGCAGTATTTT. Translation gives CASSSGLPRDTQYF.

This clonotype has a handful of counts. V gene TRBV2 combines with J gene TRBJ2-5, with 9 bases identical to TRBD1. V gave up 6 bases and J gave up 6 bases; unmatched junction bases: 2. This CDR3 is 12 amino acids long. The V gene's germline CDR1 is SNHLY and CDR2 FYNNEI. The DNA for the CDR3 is TGTGCCAGCAGACAGGGGGCGAAGACCCAGTACTTC. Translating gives CASRQGAKTQYF. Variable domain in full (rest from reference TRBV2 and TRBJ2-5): EPEVTQTPSHQVTQMGQEVILRCVPISNHLYFYWYRQILGQKVEFLVSFYNNEISEKSEIFDDQFSVERPDGSNFTLKIRSTKLEDSAMYFCASRQGAKTQYFGPGTRLLVL.

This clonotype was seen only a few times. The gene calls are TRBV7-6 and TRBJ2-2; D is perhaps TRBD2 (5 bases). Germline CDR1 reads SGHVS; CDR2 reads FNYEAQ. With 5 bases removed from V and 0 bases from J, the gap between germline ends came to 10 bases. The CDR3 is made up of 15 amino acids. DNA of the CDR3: TGTGCCAGCAGCCCCTCGGGGTCGAACACCGGGGAGCTGTTTTTT. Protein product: CASSPSGSNTGELFF.

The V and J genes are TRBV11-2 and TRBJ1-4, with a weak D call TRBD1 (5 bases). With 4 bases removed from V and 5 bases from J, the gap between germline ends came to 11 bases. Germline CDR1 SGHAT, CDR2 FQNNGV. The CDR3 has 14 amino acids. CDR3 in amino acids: CASSSWRTNEKLFF. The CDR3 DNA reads TGTGCCAGCAGCTCCTGGCGGACAAATGAAAAACTGTTTTTT.

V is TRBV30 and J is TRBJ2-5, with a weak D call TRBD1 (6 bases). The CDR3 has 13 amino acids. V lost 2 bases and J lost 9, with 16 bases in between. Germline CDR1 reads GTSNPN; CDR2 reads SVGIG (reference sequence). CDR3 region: CAWSSQGIGAQYF. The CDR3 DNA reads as TGTGCCTGGAGTTCACAGGGAATTGGGGCCCAGTACTTC.

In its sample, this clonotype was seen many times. The CDR3 nucleotides read TGTGCCAGCAGTCCCCCCGGGACAGATACGCAGTATTTT. It translates to CASSPPGTDTQYF. The rearrangement joins TRBV2 to TRBJ2-3; D gene ambiguous. This CDR3 spans 13 amino acids. Germline CDR1 reads SNHLY; CDR2 reads FYNNEI. V shed 5 bases and J shed 3 bases, with 9 bases lying between them.

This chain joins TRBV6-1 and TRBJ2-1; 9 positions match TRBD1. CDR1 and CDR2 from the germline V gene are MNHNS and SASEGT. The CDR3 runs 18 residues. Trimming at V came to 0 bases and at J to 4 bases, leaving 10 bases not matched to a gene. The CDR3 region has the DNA TGTGCCAGCAGTGAAGCCCGCAGATGGGACAGGGAGTACAATGAGCAGTTCTTC. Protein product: CASSEARRWDREYNEQFF.

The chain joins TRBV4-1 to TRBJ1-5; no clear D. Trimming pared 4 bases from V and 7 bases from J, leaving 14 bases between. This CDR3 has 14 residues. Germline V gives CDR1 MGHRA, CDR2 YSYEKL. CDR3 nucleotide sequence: TGCGCCAGCAGCCTGAAATTAGGTTCGCAGCCCCAGCATTTT. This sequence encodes CASSLKLGSQPQHF.

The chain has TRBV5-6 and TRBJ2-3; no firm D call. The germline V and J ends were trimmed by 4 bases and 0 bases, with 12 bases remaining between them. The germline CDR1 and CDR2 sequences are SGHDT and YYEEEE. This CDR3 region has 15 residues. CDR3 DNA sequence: TGTGCCAGCAGCATAACTTCTAGGAGCACAGATACGCAGTATTTT. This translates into CASSITSRSTDTQYF.

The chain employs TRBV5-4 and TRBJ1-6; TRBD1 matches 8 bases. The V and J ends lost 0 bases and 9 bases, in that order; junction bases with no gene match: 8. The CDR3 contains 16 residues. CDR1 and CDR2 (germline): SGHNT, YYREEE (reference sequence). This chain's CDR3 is CASSLDRGQAGSPLHF. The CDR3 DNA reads TGTGCCAGCAGCTTGGACCGGGGACAGGCGGGTTCACCCCTCCACTTT.

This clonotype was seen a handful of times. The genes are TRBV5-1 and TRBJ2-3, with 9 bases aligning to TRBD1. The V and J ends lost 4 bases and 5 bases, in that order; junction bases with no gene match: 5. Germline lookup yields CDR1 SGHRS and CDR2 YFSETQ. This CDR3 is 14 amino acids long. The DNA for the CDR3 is TGCGCCAGCAGCCTACAGGGGGCTGGAGATACGCAGTATTTT. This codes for CASSLQGAGDTQYF.

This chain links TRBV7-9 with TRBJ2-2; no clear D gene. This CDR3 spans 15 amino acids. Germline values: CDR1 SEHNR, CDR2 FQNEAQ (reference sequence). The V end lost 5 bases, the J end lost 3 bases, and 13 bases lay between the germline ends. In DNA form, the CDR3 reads TGTGCCAGCAGCCCCAGGCGGCTGGACACCGGGGAGCTGTTTTTT. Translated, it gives CASSPRRLDTGELFF.

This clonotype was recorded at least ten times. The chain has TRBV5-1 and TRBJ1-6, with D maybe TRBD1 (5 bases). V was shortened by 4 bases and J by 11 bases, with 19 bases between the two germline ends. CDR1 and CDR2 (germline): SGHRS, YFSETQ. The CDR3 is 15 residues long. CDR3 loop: CASSPSGTFTTPLHF. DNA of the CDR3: TGCGCCAGCAGCCCCTCCGGGACCTTTACAACACCCCTCCACTTT.

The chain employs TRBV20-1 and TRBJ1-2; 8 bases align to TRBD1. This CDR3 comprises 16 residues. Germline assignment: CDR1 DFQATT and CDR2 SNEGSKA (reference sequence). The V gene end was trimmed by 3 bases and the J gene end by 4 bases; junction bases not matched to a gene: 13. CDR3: CSASPPGGQGPYGYTF. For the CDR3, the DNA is TGCAGTGCTAGTCCCCCCGGTGGACAGGGTCCCTATGGCTACACCTTC.

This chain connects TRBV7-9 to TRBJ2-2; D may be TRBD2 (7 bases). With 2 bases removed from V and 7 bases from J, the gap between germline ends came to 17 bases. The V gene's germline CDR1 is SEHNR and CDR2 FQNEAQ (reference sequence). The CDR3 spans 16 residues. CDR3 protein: CASSLNAGARLGELFF. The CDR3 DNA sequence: TGTGCCAGCAGCTTAAATGCGGGGGCGCGTCTCGGGGAGCTGTTTTTT.

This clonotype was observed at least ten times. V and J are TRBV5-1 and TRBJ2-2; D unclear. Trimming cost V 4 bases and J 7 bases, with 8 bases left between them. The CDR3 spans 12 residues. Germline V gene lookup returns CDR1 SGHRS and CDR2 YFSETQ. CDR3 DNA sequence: TGCGCCAGCAGCCTCACCATCGGGGAGCTGTTTTTT. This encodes CASSLTIGELFF.

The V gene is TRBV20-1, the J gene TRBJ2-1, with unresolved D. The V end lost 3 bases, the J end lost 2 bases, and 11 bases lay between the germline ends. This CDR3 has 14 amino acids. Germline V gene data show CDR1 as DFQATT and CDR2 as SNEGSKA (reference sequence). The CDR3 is CSASSGPAYNEQFF. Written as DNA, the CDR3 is TGCAGTGCTAGTTCGGGCCCGGCCTACAATGAGCAGTTCTTC.

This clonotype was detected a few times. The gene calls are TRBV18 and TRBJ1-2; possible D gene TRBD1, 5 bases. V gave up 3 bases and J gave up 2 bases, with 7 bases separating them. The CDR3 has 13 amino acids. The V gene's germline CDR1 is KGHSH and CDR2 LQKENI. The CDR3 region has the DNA TGTGCCAGCTCACCGACAGAGAACTATGGCTACACCTTC. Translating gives CASSPTENYGYTF.